Sequencing of this T cell receptor beta chain was carried out in a study of molecular identifiers for immune sequencing clone quantification. The CDR3 has 12 amino acids. V dropped 1 base and J dropped 10 bases, with 8 bases sitting between them. Germline V gene sequence: CDR1 MDHEN, CDR2 SYDVKM. Methods described previously, with TCR primers listed, were used for bulk TCR libraries. TCRdb called the PCR reads again in MiXCR, with one record for every CDR3 protein. The sample lists about 640,000 distinct CDR3 sequences, 20% occurring once. Points on this clonotype: This clone may be a read error of a much larger clone one base away.

The sample was naive CD8+ T cells from blood, with Jurkat cell RNA spiked in. Specified subset: FACS-sorted CD8+CD4-CCR7+CD45RA+ naive T cells. The clonotype originates from a human donor in good health. Some libraries in this study had Jurkat cell RNA spiked in. The chain combines TRBV28 with TRBJ2-1; D remains ambiguous. This CDR3 reads CASSLFEGEQFF. The CDR3 DNA reads TGTGCCAGCAGTTTATTCGAAGGCGAGCAGTTCTTC.